This T cell receptor beta chain is from a study of blood T cells in healthy people across ages. Whole-study context: About one barcoded beta molecule was captured per two T cells (by template switching). Study-level findings and limits: CMV status of donors was unknown, possibly confounding expanded clonotype changes. Unsorted PBMCs ruled out conclusive naive versus antigen-experienced comparison. Higher diversity, along with more naive CD4+ cells, distinguished long-lived donors from aged donors.

With a J-beta primer mix and a sample-barcoded 5' primer, a second PCR ran about 7 to 11 cycles. A single record per CDR3 protein comes from TCRdb applying MiXCR to the 5' RACE reads. The sample consists of around 940,000 distinct CDR3 sequences, roughly half of them appearing once. This clonotype showed up many times. Its specificity is not known. CDR3 length: 13 residues. CDR1 and CDR2 (germline): DFQATT, SNEGSKA (reference sequence). V lost 1 base to trimming and J lost 10 bases, with 15 bases between them. The clonotype comes from a woman in her sixties or seventies in good health. Sequenced sample: blood. The chain employs TRBV20-1 and TRBJ2-3; no clear D. CDR3 in DNA: TGCAGTGCTAGAGTTGGTAACCTAGTTTCGCAGTATTTT. This sequence encodes CSARVGNLVSQYF.